This T cell receptor beta chain derives from a study of cytomegalovirus exposure and HLA in healthy donors. The germline V gene encodes CDR1 GTSNPN and CDR2 SVGIG (reference sequence). Trimming cost V 8 bases and J 10 bases; bases outside gene matches: 9. The CDR3 extends over 13 amino acids. It was with 60 Vbeta and 13 Jbeta primers that the PCR ran. Profiled with immunoSEQ multiplex PCR; TCRdb holds only in-frame clones, not every one. This table has about 50,000 clones, approximately 70% appearing once. V usage is TRBV30 and J usage is TRBJ1-6; 9 positions agree with TRBD1. Source material: PBMCs. This receptor was obtained from a woman in her forties or fifties in good health and CMV-seronegative. The CDR3 DNA is TGTGCCAGCGAAGACAGGGGGAACTCACCCCTCCACTTT. Translating gives CASEDRGNSPLHF. The full variable domain, with the rest looked up from reference TRBV30 and TRBJ1-6, is SQTIHQWPATLVQPVGSPLSLECTVEGTSNPNLYWYRQAAGRGLQLLFYSVGIGQISSEVPQNLSASRPQDRQFILSSKKLLLSDSGFYLCASEDRGNSPLHFGNGTRLTVT.